This paragraph reports one T cell receptor beta chain. The sample is drawn from a study of shared clonotypes between healthy human individuals. Germline CDR1 MNHEY, CDR2 SMNVEV (reference sequence). The germline V and J ends were trimmed by 10 bases and 3 bases, with 16 bases remaining between them. The CDR3 sequence is 13 residues long. The unsorted PBMC sample used ten immunoSEQ deep assay plates. Study processing details: Junction-only sequences produced by ImmunoSEQ had no quality scores, so filtering differed. TCRdb's table, derived via immunoSEQ multiplex PCR, lists solely in-frame clones and lacks some. The V and J calls and clone size are taken from that table; D and trimming were inferred from the DNA. The table lists some 530,000 clones, 81% of them singletons.

The chain links TRBV27 to TRBJ2-7, with D possibly being TRBD2 (5 bases). Specimen: PBMCs. This TCR came from a woman between 40 and 55 years old in good health. Some clones in this sample may be carry-over from other donors' samples. CDR3 in amino acids: CAIRLLRFYEQYF. In DNA, the CDR3 is TGTGCCATACGACTATTAAGGTTCTACGAGCAGTACTTC.